This record covers a single T cell receptor (beta chain). This sample is drawn from a study of blood T cell repertoires in COVID-19. About the study: The United States, Italy and Spain were the sources of the acute and convalescent COVID-19 samples. PBMCs, B-cell-depleted T cells, or T cells were the source of the cDNA or gDNA that made up the material.

This table comes from immunoSEQ multiplex PCR, and its TCRdb copy is limited to in-frame clones, with some not included. The sample lists some 29,000 clones, under 80% occurring once. The CDR3 has 14 residues. CDR1 is LGHDT, CDR2 YNNKEL, per germline (reference sequence). Trimming cost V 6 bases and J 4 bases; bases outside gene matches: 7. The chain links TRBV3-1 (or the pseudogene TRBV3-2) to TRBJ1-1; 8 bases align to TRBD1. The source is a man in his 70s with acute or convalescent COVID-19. The sample taken for sequencing was peripheral blood. CDR3 region: CASRFATGGTEAFF. CDR3 sequence (DNA): TGTGCCAGCAGATTCGCTACAGGGGGCACTGAAGCTTTCTTT.